The 21 T cell receptor beta chains presented below share a single source sample, sequenced in a study of post-analysis software for immune sequencing data. Study observations and caveats: Elevated frequency relative to controls characterized a handful of TRBV segments in patients, TRBV5-6, TRBV5-1 and TRBV20-1 among them.

The TCR beta cDNA libraries contained unique molecular identifiers. TCRdb passed the PCR reads through MiXCR, listing each CDR3 protein once. The sample includes hundreds of thousands of distinct CDR3 sequences, about 40% of them seen just once. No antigen has been assigned to these receptors. The sample taken for sequencing was blood. The receptors originated from a girl aged 2-10 years with multiple sclerosis.

The sample holds a few counts of this clonotype. The CDR3 sequence: CASSLAASGGSTDTQYF. CDR3 DNA sequence: TGCGCCAGCAGCTTGGCGGCTAGCGGGGGGTCCACAGATACGCAGTATTTT. The V gene is TRBV5-1, the J gene TRBJ2-3, with TRBD2 identical over 11 bases. V trimming: 0 bases; J trimming: 2 bases; junction bases outside the gene matches: 5. The CDR3 loop spans 17 amino acids. Looked up from germline, CDR1 is SGHRS and CDR2 is YFSETQ.

V usage is TRBV29-1 and J usage is TRBJ2-5; D unclear. This CDR3 region has 14 residues. V lost 6 bases, J lost 0 bases, and 14 bases lay in between. CDR1 and CDR2 (germline): SQVTM, ANQGSEA. CDR3 loop: CSVPSRRDQETQYF. CDR3 nucleotides: TGCAGCGTCCCCAGTCGTAGGGACCAAGAGACCCAGTACTTC.

The V call is TRBV4-2, the J call TRBJ2-7, with D possibly TRBD1 on 5 matching bases. Trimming took off 1 base at V and 5 bases at J, with 12 bases between the two ends. Germline CDR1 is LGHNA and CDR2 is YNFKEQ. The CDR3 length is 14 residues. The CDR3 region is CASSQGQRCDEQYF. In DNA, the CDR3 is TGTGCCAGCAGCCAAGGACAGAGATGCGACGAGCAGTACTTC.

The genes are TRBV6-5 and TRBJ1-2, with TRBD1 matching 8 bases. CDR3 length: 14 residues. In germline, CDR1 is MNHEY, CDR2 SVGAGI. The ends lost 7 bases at V and 1 base at J; junction bases unmatched: 5. The CDR3 DNA sequence: TGTGCCAGCACCCGGGACAGGAGTAACTATGGCTACACCTTC. Translation gives CASTRDRSNYGYTF.

The gene calls are TRBV7-6 and TRBJ1-1; 7 nucleotides agree with TRBD1. The length of the CDR3 is 16 residues. Germline V lookup: CDR1 SGHVS, CDR2 FNYEAQ. V lost 3 bases and J lost 8; bases outside the gene matches: 15. CDR3 residues: CASSLLPDLQGSEAFF. The CDR3 coding sequence is TGTGCCAGCAGCTTGTTACCGGACTTACAGGGGAGCGAAGCTTTCTTT.

The table lists this clonotype with many counts. The chain links TRBV9 to TRBJ1-6; no reliable D call. Trimming took 0 bases from V and 8 from J, leaving 6 bases between them. The germline V gene encodes CDR1 SGDLS and CDR2 YYNGEE. This CDR3 contains 13 residues. As DNA, the CDR3 is TGTGCCAGCAGCGTAGGAATGGATTCACCCCTCCACTTT. Translating gives CASSVGMDSPLHF. Full variable domain (remainder filled in from reference TRBV9 and TRBJ1-6): DSGVTQTPKHLITATGQRVTLRCSPRSGDLSVYWYQQSLDQGLQFLIQYYNGEERAKGNILERFSAQQFPDLHSELNLSSLELGDSALYFCASSVGMDSPLHFGNGTRLTVT.

This clonotype was seen more than once but under ten times. The genes are TRBV20-1 and TRBJ2-7; D may be TRBD1 (6 bases). There are 14 residues in the CDR3. Per the germline V gene, CDR1 is DFQATT and CDR2 is SNEGSKA (reference sequence). The ends were cut back, 8 bases at V and 6 bases at J, with 23 bases in the middle. The CDR3 nucleotides read TGCAGTCCCCCTCGTTTGGGGGCGTATCGCGAGCAGTACTTC. It translates to CSPPRLGAYREQYF.

This clonotype was found a few times. J is TRBJ2-5 and V is TRBV7-2; 11 bases are shared with TRBD2. Trimming took 2 bases from V and 5 from J; bases not matched to a gene: 4. CDR1 is SGHTA, CDR2 FQGNSA, per germline. The CDR3 sequence is 15 residues long. The CDR3 loop reads CASSLTSGSGETQYF. In DNA form, the CDR3 reads TGTGCCAGCAGCTTAACTAGCGGGAGCGGTGAGACCCAGTACTTC.

V usage is TRBV6-5 and J usage is TRBJ2-3, with a possible D match to TRBD1 (5 bases). V was shortened by 2 bases and J by 0 bases, with 9 bases between the two germline ends. The CDR3 sequence is 15 residues long. Germline CDR1 and CDR2: MNHEY and SVGAGI. The chain's CDR3 is CASSYRGRSTDTQYF. The CDR3 nucleotides read TGTGCCAGCAGTTACAGGGGAAGGAGCACAGATACGCAGTATTTT.

In this sample, this clonotype turned up a few times. V is TRBV10-2 and J is TRBJ2-7, with 7 bases identical to TRBD1. The J segment lost 2 bases and the V segment lost 4 bases, leaving 5 bases of the junction unmatched. Germline CDR1 is WSHSY and CDR2 is SAAADI. This CDR3 region has 14 residues. The CDR3 region has the DNA TGCGCCAGCAGTGGCCTACAGGGGACCTACGAGCAGTACTTC. This encodes CASSGLQGTYEQYF.

This clonotype was seen once. The chain is built from TRBV5-1 and TRBJ1-2, with D unclear. The length of the CDR3 is 16 residues. V gave up 0 bases and J gave up 2 bases, with 14 bases separating them. Germline loops: CDR1 SGHRS, CDR2 YFSETQ. This CDR3 is CASSLGADNSNYGYTF. The CDR3 DNA reads TGCGCCAGCAGCTTGGGAGCAGACAATTCGAACTATGGCTACACCTTC.

The V gene is TRBV7-9, the J gene TRBJ2-1, with a tentative D call TRBD2 (5 bases). CDR1 and CDR2 from the germline V gene are SEHNR and FQNEAQ (reference sequence). The CDR3 loop spans 13 amino acids. The germline V and J ends were trimmed by 6 bases and 7 bases, with 13 bases remaining between them. The CDR3 bases are TGTGCCAGCAGGTCTAGCCCTTGGAATGAGCAGTTCTTC. Translation gives CASRSSPWNEQFF.

The V call is TRBV20-1, the J call TRBJ2-6; D gene uncertain. Germline V gene lookup returns CDR1 DFQATT and CDR2 SNEGSKA (reference sequence). The V gene lost 8 bases and the J gene lost 3 bases, with 14 bases spanning the gap. The CDR3 length is 14 residues. Here the CDR3 reads CSSRAGFGANVLTF. The CDR3 DNA follows: TGCAGTTCAAGAGCCGGGTTTGGGGCCAACGTCCTGACTTTC.

About this clonotype: Just one base apart from a much larger clone, this may be a read error. The chain recombines TRBV5-6 with TRBJ1-4; 10 positions match TRBD1. The CDR3 is 14 residues long. The germline CDR1 and CDR2 sequences are SGHDT and YYEEEE. The CDR3 DNA follows: TGTGCCAGCAGCTTCGGGACAGGGGTTGAAAAACGGTTTTTT. It is translated as CASSFGTGVEKRFF.

This clonotype was found many times. This chain connects TRBV28 to TRBJ2-7; 7 positions match TRBD1. Trimming took 10 bases from V and 3 from J; bases not matched to a gene: 9. The CDR3 totals 13 residues. Germline assignment: CDR1 MDHEN and CDR2 SYDVKM. DNA for the CDR3: TGTGCCACCATAGTGACAGGGAGCTACGAGCAGTACTTC. Protein product: CATIVTGSYEQYF.

This clonotype was detected a few times. The chain carries TRBV5-1 and TRBJ2-7; the D is unclear. The V gene's germline CDR1 is SGHRS and CDR2 YFSETQ. This CDR3 has 15 residues. Trimming stripped 7 bases from V and 2 bases from J, with 19 bases between. DNA for the CDR3: TGCGCCAGCCCGATTGCGAGACCGACGACCTACGAGCAGTACTTC. Residues: CASPIARPTTYEQYF.

Note on this clonotype: The DNA is omitted, as the CDR3 cannot be located on it reliably, and the CDR3 follows TCRdb's listing. The chain is built from TRBV5-1 and TRBJ2-1; the listed D gene, TRBD2, was not tested against the DNA. In germline, CDR1 is SGHRS, CDR2 YFSETQ. Inclusive of both ends, the CDR3 amounts to 16 amino acids. CDR3 sequence reads: CASSLVASGSELGWFF.

In its sample, this clonotype was seen a few times. The rearrangement uses TRBV20-1 and TRBJ1-2; D gene uncertain. From germline, CDR1 is DFQATT and CDR2 SNEGSKA (reference sequence). This CDR3 spans 14 amino acids. Deletions cut 1 base from V and 4 bases from J, with 13 bases between. The CDR3 DNA follows: TGCAGTGCTAGAGGGGTGGTCCGGGTCTATGGCTACACCTTC. It translates to CSARGVVRVYGYTF.

The chain recombines TRBV28 with TRBJ2-2; 8 bases line up with TRBD2. The CDR3 covers 16 residues. Trimming cost V 3 bases and J 1 base; bases outside gene matches: 4. The V gene's germline CDR1 is MDHEN and CDR2 SYDVKM. DNA of the CDR3: TGTGCCAGCAGTTTGTTAGCGGGATGGAACACCGGGGAGCTGTTTTTT. Protein sequence: CASSLLAGWNTGELFF.

This clonotype has a count of ten or more. CDR3 protein: CASSPPSYEQYF. In nucleotides, the CDR3 is TGTGCCAGCAGCCCGCCCTCCTACGAGCAGTACTTC. V is TRBV18 and J is TRBJ2-7; D unresolved. Germline V gives CDR1 KGHSH, CDR2 LQKENI. V lost 8 bases and J 0 bases, leaving 8 bases between the germline ends. The CDR3 has 12 residues. Using reference TRBV18 and TRBJ2-7 for the parts outside the CDR3, the full variable domain is NAGVMQNPRHLVRRRGQEARLRCSPMKGHSHVYWYRQLPEEGLKFMVYLQKENIIDESGMPKERFSAEFPKEGPSILRIQQVVRGDSAAYFCASSPPSYEQYFGPGTRLTVT.

The chain uses TRBV3-1 and TRBJ2-1; no clear D gene. This CDR3 comprises 14 residues. The germline V and J ends were trimmed by 0 bases and 7 bases, with 10 bases remaining between them. In germline, CDR1 is LGHDT, CDR2 YNNKEL (reference sequence). This CDR3 is CASSQESRPNEQFF. The CDR3 DNA is TGTGCCAGCAGCCAAGAGTCCCGACCTAATGAGCAGTTCTTC.